The 9 T cell receptor beta chains below were found in one sample sequenced in a study of beta chain features in type 1 diabetes. Every bit of the isolated RNA underwent reverse transcription, so sequencing read expressed TCRB transcripts. This table comes from immunoSEQ multiplex PCR, and its TCRdb copy is limited to in-frame clones, with some not included. This table holds some 240,000 clones, approximately 11% found once. Sequencing input: central memory CD4+ T cells from blood. These receptor sequences come from a man between 18 and 29 years old in good health.

Comment on this clone: A junction end diverges from the germline sequence, so it may reflect a read error. Other nucleotide sequences from this sample produce the same CDR3. The gene calls are TRBV30 and TRBJ2-3; 7 bases map to TRBD2. From germline, CDR1 is GTSNPN and CDR2 SVGIG (reference sequence). This CDR3 is built from 13 residues. The DNA for the CDR3 is TGTGCCTGGAGTGGCGGGAGCACCGATACGCAGTATTTT. Translated, it gives CAWSGGSTDTQYF.

The genes are TRBV7-3 and TRBJ2-3; D gene uncertain. V lost 2 bases and J 2 bases, leaving 11 bases between the germline ends. This CDR3 contains 15 residues. Germline lookup yields CDR1 SGHTA and CDR2 FQGTGA. CDR3 DNA: TGTGCCAGCAGCTTAGCGCTGGCGGACACAGATACGCAGTATTTT. Encoded protein: CASSLALADTDTQYF.

A few counts support this clone. This chain joins TRBV2 and TRBJ2-3, with TRBD2 matching over 13 bases. The CDR3 is 16 amino acids. Germline CDR1 is SNHLY and CDR2 is FYNNEI. J lost 5 bases, V lost 5 bases, and 7 bases had no gene match. As DNA, the CDR3 is TGTGCCAGCAGTACTGGACTAGCGGGAGAAATAGATACGCAGTATTTT. Translation: CASSTGLAGEIDTQYF.

Only a few counts were recorded for this clone. The chain joins TRBV7-2 to TRBJ2-7; D is unclear. This CDR3 is built from 14 residues. Between the trimmed V and J ends, which lost 1 base and 2 bases, there was a span of 9 bases. CDR1 SGHTA and CDR2 FQGNSA come from the germline V gene. DNA for the CDR3: TGTGCCAGCAGCTTAGTCGGCCAGACCTACGAGCAGTACTTC. Its translation: CASSLVGQTYEQYF.

This clone was counted at least ten times. V is TRBV5-4 and J is TRBJ2-2; no reliable D call. Germline V gene lookup returns CDR1 SGHNT and CDR2 YYREEE (reference sequence). V lost 2 bases and J lost 1, with 3 bases in between. CDR3 size: 13 residues. For the CDR3, the DNA is TGTGCCAGCAGCTTACAGAACACCGGGGAGCTGTTTTTT. Translated: CASSLQNTGELFF. The variable domain in full, completed from reference TRBV5-4 and TRBJ2-2, reads ETGVTQSPTHLIKTRGQQVTLRCSSQSGHNTVSWYQQALGQGPQFIFQYYREEENGRGNFPPRFSGLQFPNYSSELNVNALELDDSALYLCASSLQNTGELFFGEGSRLTVL.

A few counts support this clone. The CDR3 spells CASSESGQGSEKLFF. The CDR3 DNA reads as TGTGCCAGCAGTGAATCGGGACAGGGGAGCGAAAAACTGTTTTTT. The chain couples TRBV25-1 to TRBJ1-4, with 10 bases fitting TRBD1. Trimming cost V 1 base and J 8 bases; bases outside gene matches: 4. Germline CDR1 MGHDK, CDR2 SYGVNS. CDR3 length equals 15 residues.

In this sample, this clone turned up many times. The chain employs TRBV4-3 and TRBJ2-3; D gene unclear. V was shortened by 1 base and J by 0 bases, with 8 bases between the two germline ends. This CDR3 contains 15 residues. CDR1 and CDR2 (germline): LGHNA, YSLEER. The CDR3 coding sequence is TGCGCCAGCAGCCAAGCTGTGCAGAGCACAGATACGCAGTATTTT. Translating gives CASSQAVQSTDTQYF.

This clone was picked up a small number of times. The sample contains more than one DNA sequence encoding this CDR3. This chain joins TRBV5-4 and TRBJ2-5, with TRBD2 matching 11 bases. The CDR3 sequence is 15 residues long. Germline CDR1 is SGHNT and CDR2 is YYREEE (reference sequence). The V segment lost 3 bases and the J segment 1 base; nucleotides outside the gene matches: 2. CDR3 region: CASSWGTSGQETQYF. The CDR3 coding sequence is TGTGCCAGCAGCTGGGGGACTAGCGGCCAAGAGACCCAGTACTTC.

This clone came up a few times. This sequence joins TRBV9 and TRBJ2-6; D unresolved. V was pared by 0 bases and J by 0 bases, with 10 bases between. This CDR3 has 17 residues. CDR1 is SGDLS and CDR2 is YYNGEE in the germline V gene. The CDR3 DNA sequence: TGTGCCAGCAGCGTAGGGACGCAATTCTCTGGGGCCAACGTCCTGACTTTC. Its translation is CASSVGTQFSGANVLTF.